The 30 T cell receptor beta chains below were found in one sample sequenced in a study of blood T cell repertoires in COVID-19. Using immunoSEQ multiplex PCR, the repertoire was profiled, and TCRdb retains in-frame clones only, with some absent. The sample has tens of thousands of clones; more than 80% are singletons. The sequenced sample was peripheral blood. Every receptor here comes from a man aged 55-75 years with acute or convalescent COVID-19.

J is TRBJ1-6 and V is TRBV3-1 (or the pseudogene TRBV3-2), with TRBD1 as a possible D gene (5 bases). Germline assignment: CDR1 LGHDT and CDR2 YNNKEL (reference sequence). The V gene lost 2 bases and the J gene lost 5 bases, with 13 bases spanning the gap. The CDR3 sequence is 16 residues long. As DNA, the CDR3 is TGTGCCAGCAGCCAACTAAGGACACGCAATAATTCACCCCTCCACTTT. Amino acid sequence: CASSQLRTRNNSPLHF.

V is TRBV6-5 and J is TRBJ1-6, with 9 bases matching TRBD1. From germline, CDR1 is MNHEY and CDR2 SVGAGI. The J segment lost 7 bases and the V segment lost 6 bases, leaving 7 bases of the junction unmatched. The CDR3 covers 15 residues. CDR3 residues: CASRPSTGGNSPLHF. The CDR3 DNA reads as TGTGCCAGCAGACCTTCGACAGGGGGAAATTCACCCCTCCACTTT.

The count of this clone is one. This rearrangement joins TRBV5-1 to TRBJ1-6; unclear D gene. CDR1 is SGHRS, CDR2 YFSETQ, per germline. The V and J ends lost 4 bases and 6 bases respectively, with 11 bases between them. The CDR3 spans 14 residues. Here the CDR3 DNA reads TGCGCCAGCAGCCTACCGGCGGGTAATTCACCCCTCCACTTT. Translated: CASSLPAGNSPLHF.

The CDR3 loop is CASSQLAGGPTDTQYF. In DNA form, the CDR3 reads TGTGCCAGCAGCCAACTAGCGGGAGGACCCACAGATACGCAGTATTTT. The chain couples TRBV7-3 to TRBJ2-3, with TRBD2 matching over 12 bases. From germline, CDR1 is SGHTA and CDR2 FQGTGA. With 5 bases clipped from V and 2 bases from J, the junction kept 5 bases outside the gene matches. The CDR3 runs to 16 residues.

The chain couples TRBV9 to TRBJ1-3; D might be TRBD1 (5 bases). The CDR3 runs 14 residues. Trimming cost V 5 bases and J 4 bases, with 13 bases left between them. CDR1 and CDR2 (germline): SGDLS, YYNGEE. The CDR3: CASSESGPGNTIYF. In DNA form, the CDR3 reads TGTGCCAGCAGTGAATCAGGGCCAGGAAACACCATATATTTT.

This clone occurred once. The CDR3 DNA reads as TGTGCCAGCAGCTCACAGGGGTTGGGGAACACTGAAGCTTTCTTT. Translating it yields CASSSQGLGNTEAFF. The chain has TRBV5-6 and TRBJ1-1; 7 bases are shared with TRBD1. Germline assignment: CDR1 SGHDT and CDR2 YYEEEE. The V and J ends lost 3 bases and 1 base, in that order; junction bases with no gene match: 6. The CDR3 has 15 residues. The full variable domain, with the rest looked up from reference TRBV5-6 and TRBJ1-1, is DAGVTQSPTHLIKTRGQQVTLRCSPKSGHDTVSWYQQALGQGPQFIFQYYEEEERQRGNFPDRFSGHQFPNYSSELNVNALLLGDSALYLCASSSQGLGNTEAFFGQGTRLTVV.

The gene calls are TRBV7-9 and TRBJ2-5; possible D gene TRBD2, 5 bases. Germline-derived CDR1 and CDR2 are SEHNR and FQNEAQ (reference sequence). The CDR3 covers 13 residues. The CDR3 nucleotides are TGTGCGGGAAGGGAGTCCTTGGTGGAGACCCAGTACTTC. Its protein product is CAGRESLVETQYF.

The V call is TRBV30, the J call TRBJ1-2, with a tentative D call TRBD1 (5 bases). The germline gives CDR1 GTSNPN, CDR2 SVGIG (reference sequence). The CDR3 runs to 14 residues. V gave up 3 bases and J gave up 0 bases, with 11 bases separating them. CDR3 loop: CAWRTGGTNYGYTF. In nucleotides, the CDR3 is TGTGCCTGGAGAACAGGTGGGACTAACTATGGCTACACCTTC.

The rearrangement joins TRBV2 to TRBJ2-1, with D possibly matching TRBD2 (5 bases). The ends were cut back, 1 base at V and 8 bases at J, with 15 bases in the middle. The CDR3 is made up of 15 amino acids. Germline V CDR1 and CDR2: SNHLY, FYNNEI. The CDR3: CASSEGWGEKHEQFF. Written as DNA, the CDR3 is TGTGCCAGCAGTGAAGGGTGGGGAGAGAAGCATGAGCAGTTCTTC.

This clone was observed a handful of times. The chain is built from TRBV10-3 and TRBJ2-7; 13 positions match TRBD2. The CDR3 consists of 12 residues. Per germline, CDR1 ENHRY and CDR2 SYGVKD. V shed 9 bases and J 6 bases; nucleotides not matched to a gene: 2. The CDR3 nucleotides read TGTGCCATAAGGACTAGCGGGAGCGAGCAGTACTTC. Translation gives CAIRTSGSEQYF.

This rearrangement joins TRBV5-6 to TRBJ2-2; possible D gene TRBD2, 5 bases. The CDR3 runs to 14 residues. Germline V gene data show CDR1 as SGHDT and CDR2 as YYEEEE. The V end lost 3 bases, the J end lost 3 bases, and 9 bases lay between the germline ends. CDR3 residues: CASSSGLYTGELFF. The CDR3 nucleotides read TGTGCCAGCAGCTCAGGACTTTACACCGGGGAGCTGTTTTTT.

The chain carries TRBV5-6 and TRBJ2-7; TRBD1 matches at 9 bases. The CDR3 consists of 15 residues. With V trimmed by 1 base and J by 4 bases, 6 bases remained unmatched. Germline V gives CDR1 SGHDT, CDR2 YYEEEE. Here the CDR3 DNA reads TGTGCCAGCAGCTTGTTAACAGGGGGCAATTACGAGCAGTACTTC. Amino acids: CASSLLTGGNYEQYF.

The chain has TRBV19 and TRBJ2-7; 12 nucleotides align to TRBD2. Germline V CDR1 and CDR2: LNHDA, SQIVND (reference sequence). The CDR3 runs to 18 residues. Losses at the gene ends were 5 bases for V and 1 base for J; bases not matched to a gene: 12. The CDR3 DNA sequence: TGTGCCAGTAGTGCCAGCCTAGCGGGAGGGATTGAGTCCTACGAGCAGTACTTC. It yields the protein CASSASLAGGIESYEQYF.

The chain carries TRBV29-1 and TRBJ1-4; 12 bases are shared with TRBD1. The V gene's germline CDR1 is SQVTM and CDR2 ANQGSEA. The CDR3 has 15 residues. J lost 2 bases, V lost 3 bases, and 1 base had no gene match. Here the CDR3 reads CSVEGQGATNEKLFF. In DNA, the CDR3 is TGCAGCGTTGAGGGACAGGGGGCTACTAATGAAAAACTGTTTTTT.

The chain links TRBV4-1 to TRBJ1-5; D gene uncertain. The germline V gene encodes CDR1 MGHRA and CDR2 YSYEKL. Trimming removed 0 bases from V and 5 bases from J, with 5 bases in between. The CDR3 is 13 amino acids. CDR3 coding DNA: TGCGCCAGCAGCCAAGAGGTAGATCAGCCCCAGCATTTT. Amino acid sequence: CASSQEVDQPQHF.

V gene TRBV4-1 combines with J gene TRBJ1-5, with D perhaps TRBD1 (5 bases). The ends were cut back, 1 base at V and 4 bases at J, with 8 bases in the middle. CDR1 is MGHRA and CDR2 is YSYEKL in the germline V gene. The CDR3 totals 14 residues. CDR3 sequence (DNA): TGCGCCAGCAGCCAAGGCAGGGAAAATCAGCCCCAGCATTTT. Protein: CASSQGRENQPQHF.

This clone was observed a few times. The chain recombines TRBV11-2 with TRBJ2-6; 9 bases align to TRBD2. Germline V gives CDR1 SGHAT, CDR2 FQNNGV. This CDR3 region has 18 residues. Germline trimming cut 3 bases from V and 2 bases from J; bases unmatched to any gene: 8. The CDR3 nucleotides are TGTGCCAGCAGCTTCCGTCTAGCGGGACTTGCTGGGGCCAACGTCCTGACTTTC. Translating gives CASSFRLAGLAGANVLTF.

The rearrangement joins TRBV5-1 to TRBJ2-1, with 8 bases matching TRBD2. The CDR3 length is 15 residues. The V gene's germline CDR1 is SGHRS and CDR2 YFSETQ. The V gene end was trimmed by 0 bases and the J gene end by 6 bases; junction bases not matched to a gene: 5. The CDR3, as DNA: TGCGCCAGCAGCTTGGTAACTAGCGGTGTCAATGAGCAGTTCTTC. It yields the protein CASSLVTSGVNEQFF.

The chain couples TRBV5-1 to TRBJ2-7; tentatively, D is TRBD1 (6 bases). The germline V gene has CDR1 SGHRS and CDR2 YFSETQ. The CDR3 has 15 residues. The germline V and J ends were trimmed by 4 bases and 1 base, with 15 bases remaining between them. The CDR3 loop reads CASSPRTAGSYEQYF. The CDR3 DNA sequence: TGCGCCAGCAGCCCCCGGACAGCCGGATCCTACGAGCAGTACTTC.

The gene calls are TRBV15 and TRBJ1-4; D may be TRBD1 (5 bases). The CDR3 sequence is 15 residues long. Germline V lookup: CDR1 LNHNV, CDR2 YYDKDF (reference sequence). V was pared by 0 bases and J by 8 bases, with 13 bases between. The CDR3 DNA reads TGTGCCACCAGCAGAGATGGGACTTTGGGGGAAAAACTGTTTTTT. Amino acid sequence: CATSRDGTLGEKLFF.

This sequence joins TRBV7-2 and TRBJ2-7; TRBD2 aligns across 11 bases. CDR1 SGHTA and CDR2 FQGNSA come from the germline V gene. CDR3 length: 15 amino acids. After removal of 4 bases from V and 10 bases from J, the junction contained 12 bases not matched to a gene. CDR3 in DNA: TGTGCCAGCAGCTCCGGCCACTCCGGGACTAGCGGCCAGTACTTC. Its translation: CASSSGHSGTSGQYF.

This clone was seen once. This chain links TRBV29-1 with TRBJ1-1, with TRBD1 matching 7 bases. With V trimmed by 0 bases and J by 3 bases, 1 base remained unmatched. The V gene's germline CDR1 is SQVTM and CDR2 ANQGSEA. The CDR3 has 13 residues. This CDR3 is CSVEDRGDTEAFF. The DNA for the CDR3 is TGCAGCGTTGAAGACAGGGGGGACACTGAAGCTTTCTTT.

The genes are TRBV6-1 and TRBJ2-1; perhaps TRBD2 as D (6 bases). V gave up 2 bases and J gave up 5 bases, with 10 bases separating them. CDR1 and CDR2 (germline): MNHNS, SASEGT. The CDR3 contains 14 residues. The CDR3 nucleotides are TGTGCCAGCAGTGAAAGCGGGCGGGACAATGAGCAGTTCTTC. Encoded protein: CASSESGRDNEQFF.

V usage is TRBV29-1 and J usage is TRBJ2-7; 7 bases fit TRBD1. The CDR3 is 13 amino acids. The trim removed 7 bases at V and 1 base at J, leaving 7 bases unmatched. Looked up from germline, CDR1 is SQVTM and CDR2 is ANQGSEA. CDR3 amino acids: CSASQTGSYEQYF. DNA for the CDR3: TGCAGCGCGTCCCAGACAGGGTCCTACGAGCAGTACTTC.

This clone was found once. This sequence joins TRBV6-6 and TRBJ1-2; the match to TRBD1 covers 8 bases. With V trimmed by 2 bases and J by 6 bases, 2 bases remained unmatched. The CDR3 is 13 amino acids. The V gene's germline CDR1 is MNHNY and CDR2 SVGAGI (reference sequence). The CDR3 reads CASSYTGGHGYTF. CDR3 nucleotides: TGTGCCAGCAGTTACACAGGGGGTCATGGCTACACCTTC.

This rearrangement joins TRBV18 to TRBJ1-2, with unresolved D. CDR3 length equals 15 residues. The V end lost 3 bases, the J end lost 6 bases, and 17 bases lay between the germline ends. Looked up from germline, CDR1 is KGHSH and CDR2 is LQKENI. The CDR3 nucleotides are TGTGCCAGCTCACCTCCCGCCTCTAGTAGAAATGGCTACACCTTC. Its protein product is CASSPPASSRNGYTF.

The chain uses TRBV5-4 and TRBJ2-3, with 7 bases fitting TRBD1. The CDR3 runs 15 residues. V was clipped by 6 bases and J by 5 bases; unmatched bases: 12. Germline V gene sequence: CDR1 SGHNT, CDR2 YYREEE (reference sequence). The CDR3 spells CASTPLDRDEDTQYF. The CDR3 DNA is TGTGCCAGCACCCCTTTAGACAGGGACGAAGATACGCAGTATTTT.

The gene calls are TRBV5-1 and TRBJ1-2, with D unresolved. Germline V gives CDR1 SGHRS, CDR2 YFSETQ. The CDR3 spans 13 residues. V lost 4 bases to trimming and J lost 0 bases, with 7 bases between them. The DNA for the CDR3 is TGCGCCAGCAGCGAGGGATCTAACTATGGCTACACCTTC. This translates into CASSEGSNYGYTF.

The CDR3 nucleotides read TGTGCCAGTAGTGGACAGGGGAGGACTGAAGCTTTCTTT. It specifies CASSGQGRTEAFF. J is TRBJ1-1 and V is TRBV19; 9 bases align to TRBD1. V lost 5 bases to trimming and J lost 5 bases; unmatched junction nucleotides: 3. The CDR3 spans 13 residues. Germline CDR1 reads LNHDA; CDR2 reads SQIVND (reference sequence).

The gene calls are TRBV6-5 and TRBJ2-5; weak D call: TRBD2 (7 bases). Germline CDR1 and CDR2: MNHEY and SVGAGI. This CDR3 has 15 amino acids. Trimming shortened V by 4 bases and J by 2 bases, and 14 bases separated the two germline ends. CDR3 DNA sequence: TGTGCCAGCAGTTTAGGGGGGGCGGGACAAGAGACCCAGTACTTC. Translation gives CASSLGGAGQETQYF.